These 20 T cell receptor beta chains were sequenced from one sample in a study of tissue T cells after allogeneic stem cell transplantation. Produced via immunoSEQ multiplex PCR; TCRdb's table is partial and in-frame only. The table lists tens of thousands of clones, about 85% of them singletons, with more than 3% in the top ten. The sequenced sample was blood, obtained before transplantation. The receptors here all came from a woman between 18 and 55 years old who later had graft-versus-host disease after an allogeneic stem cell transplant.

J is TRBJ1-1 and V is TRBV6-1, with 10 bases lining up with TRBD1. J was trimmed by 5 bases and V by 2 bases; bases with no gene match: 2. The CDR3 length is 14 residues. Germline CDR1 and CDR2: MNHNS and SASEGT. CDR3 in DNA: TGTGCCAGCAGTGAAAGACAGGGGGCAACTGAAGCTTTCTTT. It yields the protein CASSERQGATEAFF.

The J gene is TRBJ1-2, the V gene TRBV28, with TRBD1 matching 9 bases. Germline assignment: CDR1 MDHEN and CDR2 SYDVKM. There are 17 residues in the CDR3. V lost 5 bases to trimming and J lost 1 base; unmatched junction nucleotides: 11. The CDR3 is CASSPRGQGGFNYGYTF. CDR3 bases: TGTGCCAGCAGTCCTAGGGGACAGGGAGGGTTTAACTATGGCTACACCTTC.

The chain employs TRBV20-1 and TRBJ2-7, with no clear D. The CDR3 extends over 11 amino acids. The germline gives CDR1 DFQATT, CDR2 SNEGSKA (reference sequence). V lost 1 base, J lost 6 bases, and 7 bases lay in between. The CDR3 region has the DNA TGCAGTGCTAGAGTAGGTGCCGAGCAGTACTTC. This gives the protein CSARVGAEQYF.

This chain joins TRBV7-9 and TRBJ1-1, with 7 bases aligning to TRBD1. Germline CDR1 reads SEHNR; CDR2 reads FQNEAQ (reference sequence). The CDR3 is made up of 16 amino acids. Unmatched junction bases numbered 4, after V lost 0 bases and J lost 0 bases. This chain's CDR3 is CASSLASTGVNTEAFF. The DNA for the CDR3 is TGTGCCAGCAGCTTAGCAAGTACAGGGGTGAACACTGAAGCTTTCTTT.

This sequence joins TRBV18 and TRBJ2-7; D may be TRBD1 (6 bases). V lost 2 bases to trimming and J lost 1 base, with 12 bases between them. There are 15 residues in the CDR3. Germline loops: CDR1 KGHSH, CDR2 LQKENI. The CDR3 sequence is CASSPEGVRSYEQYF. The CDR3 coding sequence is TGTGCCAGCTCACCAGAGGGGGTACGTTCCTACGAGCAGTACTTC.

J is TRBJ2-7 and V is TRBV7-9, with 8 bases aligning to TRBD2. Germline V CDR1 and CDR2: SEHNR, FQNEAQ (reference sequence). This CDR3 has 14 amino acids. With V trimmed by 7 bases and J by 1 base, 6 bases remained unmatched. The CDR3 protein is CASTTGGQSYEQYF. The CDR3 nucleotides read TGTGCCAGCACCACGGGAGGGCAGTCCTACGAGCAGTACTTC.

The V and J genes are TRBV5-1 and TRBJ1-1, with 7 nucleotides matching TRBD1. Trimming at V came to 5 bases and at J to 1 base, leaving 2 bases not matched to a gene. Germline lookup yields CDR1 SGHRS and CDR2 YFSETQ. CDR3 length equals 13 residues. The CDR3 bases are TGCGCCAGCAGGCGACAGGGGAACACTGAAGCTTTCTTT. As protein: CASRRQGNTEAFF.

The chain recombines TRBV3-1 (or the pseudogene TRBV3-2) with TRBJ2-4; D is unresolved. The germline CDR1 and CDR2 sequences are LGHDT and YNNKEL (reference sequence). The length of the CDR3 is 13 residues. Trimming removed 1 base from V and 7 bases from J, with 8 bases in between. The CDR3 DNA is TGTGCCAGCAGCCAAGGAGTGGCGAACATTCAGTACTTC. Translating gives CASSQGVANIQYF.

This clone has only a few counts. The rearrangement links TRBV10-2 to TRBJ2-7, with 7 bases lining up with TRBD2. CDR1 is WSHSY, CDR2 SAAADI, per germline. The trim removed 3 bases at V and 3 bases at J, leaving 5 bases unmatched. The CDR3 is 14 residues long. The CDR3 is CASSDNGGIYEQYF. The DNA of the CDR3 is TGCGCCAGCAGTGATAACGGGGGGATCTACGAGCAGTACTTC.

The chain carries TRBV4-1 and TRBJ1-2; D remains ambiguous. Per germline, CDR1 MGHRA and CDR2 YSYEKL. The CDR3 length is 16 residues. Trimming stripped 7 bases from V and 7 bases from J, with 25 bases between. The CDR3 DNA follows: TGCGCCAGCAACGGGAGATCAACGGACGGCGAGAGTGGCTACACCTTC. Residues: CASNGRSTDGESGYTF.

The chain uses TRBV11-2 and TRBJ2-1; D may be TRBD1 (5 bases). With 0 bases removed from V and 6 bases from J, the gap between germline ends came to 6 bases. CDR1 is SGHAT, CDR2 FQNNGV, per germline. CDR3 length: 13 amino acids. The CDR3 DNA sequence: TGTGCCAGCAGCTTAGATCAGGGCAATGAGCAGTTCTTC. This translates into CASSLDQGNEQFF. Using reference TRBV11-2 and TRBJ2-1 for the parts outside the CDR3, the full variable domain is EAGVAQSPRYKIIEKRQSVAFWCNPISGHATLYWYQQILGQGPKLLIQFQNNGVVDDSQLPKDRFSAERLKGVDSTLKIQPAKLEDSAVYLCASSLDQGNEQFFGPGTRLTVL.

The J gene is TRBJ1-1, the V gene TRBV18; 8 bases agree with TRBD1. Germline trimming cut 5 bases from V and 3 bases from J; bases unmatched to any gene: 8. CDR3 length: 15 amino acids. Looked up from germline, CDR1 is KGHSH and CDR2 is LQKENI. The DNA of the CDR3 is TGTGCCAGCTCAAATGCAGGGGGCTGGGACACTGAAGCTTTCTTT. Its protein is CASSNAGGWDTEAFF.

The gene calls are TRBV25-1 and TRBJ2-7; D unresolved. The germline gives CDR1 MGHDK, CDR2 SYGVNS. CDR3 length: 11 residues. Deletions cut 3 bases from V and 2 bases from J, with 2 bases between. The CDR3 bases are TGTGCCAGCAGTGAGGCCTACGAGCAGTACTTC. Translation gives CASSEAYEQYF.

The rearrangement joins TRBV4-1 to TRBJ1-2, with D possibly matching TRBD1 (5 bases). The V end was cut by 0 bases, the J end by 4 bases, with 12 bases between. The length of the CDR3 is 15 residues. Germline CDR1 is MGHRA and CDR2 is YSYEKL. CDR3 protein: CASSQEGGALYGYTF. The CDR3 DNA reads as TGCGCCAGCAGCCAAGAAGGTGGGGCCCTCTATGGCTACACCTTC.

The CDR3 DNA follows: TGTGCCAGCAGTTTCCCAACTTGGACTAGCGGGAGCGGTGGTGAACAAGAGACCCAGTACTTC. This gives the protein CASSFPTWTSGSGGEQETQYF. The rearrangement links TRBV28 to TRBJ2-5; 13 positions agree with TRBD2. This CDR3 has 21 residues. V lost 3 bases, J lost 2 bases, and 18 bases stayed unmatched. CDR1 is MDHEN and CDR2 is SYDVKM in the germline V gene. The full variable domain, in which reference TRBV28 and TRBJ2-5 provide the parts outside the CDR3, is DVKVTQSSRYLVKRTGEKVFLECVQDMDHENMFWYRQDPGLGLRLIYFSYDVKMKEKGDIPEGYSVSREKKERFSLILESASTNQTSMYLCASSFPTWTSGSGGEQETQYFGPGTRLLVL.

V is TRBV6-5 and J is TRBJ1-5; D gene uncertain. Trimming took 5 bases from V and 2 from J, leaving 10 bases between them. The CDR3 consists of 14 residues. CDR1 is MNHEY, CDR2 SVGAGI, per germline. CDR3 coding DNA: TGTGCCAGCAGTCCCCCGGGAGGCAATCAGCCCCAGCATTTT. It translates to CASSPPGGNQPQHF.

The V call is TRBV7-2, the J call TRBJ2-7; 8 bases match TRBD1. There are 15 residues in the CDR3. Germline CDR1 is SGHTA and CDR2 is FQGNSA. Trimming removed 5 bases from V and 1 base from J; junction bases left unmatched: 7. DNA of the CDR3: TGTGCCAGCAGCCAGAGGACAGGGTGGTCCTACGAGCAGTACTTC. Residues: CASSQRTGWSYEQYF. Supplemented by reference TRBV7-2 and TRBJ2-7, the full variable domain reads GAGVSQSPSNKVTEKGKDVELRCDPISGHTALYWYRQSLGQGLEFLIYFQGNSAPDKSGLPSDRFSAERTGGSVSTLTIQRTQQEDSAVYLCASSQRTGWSYEQYFGPGTRLTVT.

The rearrangement uses TRBV27 and TRBJ1-1; no definite D call. The CDR3 extends over 13 amino acids. The V end was cut by 4 bases, the J end by 2 bases, with 8 bases between. From germline, CDR1 is MNHEY and CDR2 SMNVEV (reference sequence). CDR3 in amino acids: CASSWQLNTEAFF. The CDR3, as DNA: TGTGCCAGCAGTTGGCAGTTAAACACTGAAGCTTTCTTT.

The rearrangement links TRBV10-3 to TRBJ1-3, with TRBD1 matching 7 bases. The J segment lost 0 bases and the V segment lost 11 bases, leaving 7 bases of the junction unmatched. Germline CDR1 reads ENHRY; CDR2 reads SYGVKD. CDR3 length equals 14 residues. The CDR3 DNA reads as TGTGCCGCTTTGCAGGGGGGCTCTGGAAACACCATATATTTT. Translation: CAALQGGSGNTIYF.

This clone qualifies as medium-sized. This chain's CDR3 is CASSPGTARYGYTF. In nucleotides, the CDR3 is TGTGCCAGCAGCCCCGGGACGGCTCGATATGGCTACACCTTC. This sequence joins TRBV11-2 and TRBJ1-2; D possibly corresponds to TRBD1 (5 bases). Germline CDR1 is SGHAT and CDR2 is FQNNGV. There are 14 residues in the CDR3. The ends were cut back, 5 bases at V and 5 bases at J, with 15 bases in the middle.